The T cell receptor beta chain described here comes from a study of regulatory T cells in long-lasting Graves disease. Study results and limitations: Graves' patients with persistent disease showed TCR diversity lower than patients newly diagnosed.

The time point: persistent/refractory GD, antithyroid drugs over 5 years with positive TRAb. Making the TCR library involved RNA that had been extracted from PBMCs. Graves' disease diagnosis was established per American Thyroid Association guidelines. As for this clonotype: Its antigen is as yet unknown. This may be a read error, as it is one base from a much larger clone.

The V end was cut by 5 bases, the J end by 4 bases, with 14 bases between. Germline V gives CDR1 MNHEY, CDR2 SMNVEV (reference sequence). This CDR3 spans 14 amino acids. In building TCR beta libraries, iRepertoire HTBI primers were used together with Arm-PCR of CDR3 regions. Using its own MiXCR run on the multiplex PCR reads, TCRdb lists one record per CDR3 protein. The sample shows approximately 400,000 distinct CDR3 sequences, less than 25% of them seen only once. Sequenced here: peripheral blood mononuclear cells (PBMCs), sampled when the disease was refractory, from a patient treated with antithyroid drugs. The V gene is TRBV27, the J gene TRBJ1-1, with D tentatively TRBD1 (6 bases). This TCR was sampled from a female donor with Graves disease. This CDR3 reads CASSRRRGPTEAFF. CDR3 sequence (DNA): TGTGCCAGCAGTAGGAGACGGGGGCCCACTGAAGCTTTCTTT.